Described below is a single TCR beta chain sequence and its context. The data originate from a study of control samples from healthy donors and cancer patients. Trimming at V came to 4 bases and at J to 2 bases, leaving 9 bases not matched to a gene. The CDR3 extends over 16 amino acids. Germline CDR1 and CDR2: GTSNPN and SVGIG (reference sequence). Clones were read by immunoSEQ multiplex PCR, and TCRdb kept only the in-frame ones, dropping some. Altogether about 84,000 clones are present, 80% to 90% being singletons, with the ten largest covering roughly 10%. Sample: PBMCs. The receptor comes from a man between 60 and 75 years old with head and neck cancer. The chain carries TRBV30 and TRBJ2-7; 12 positions match TRBD2. CDR3 amino acids: CAWTPLRTSGAYEQYF. For the CDR3, the DNA is TGTGCCTGGACCCCCTTAAGGACTAGCGGGGCCTACGAGCAGTACTTC. The full variable domain, its missing parts supplied by reference TRBV30 and TRBJ2-7, is SQTIHQWPATLVQPVGSPLSLECTVEGTSNPNLYWYRQAAGRGLQLLFYSVGIGQISSEVPQNLSASRPQDRQFILSSKKLLLSDSGFYLCAWTPLRTSGAYEQYFGPGTRLTVT.